This TCR beta chain was recovered during a study of T cell repertoires in cytomegalovirus infection. The wider study: Public TCR beta signature analysis indicated the presence of both CMV infection and matching HLA type.

Concerning this clonotype: The antigen is unknown.

From the reads, TCRdb called clonotypes with MiXCR, one entry per CDR3 protein. The sample holds roughly 78,000 distinct CDR3 sequences, roughly 40% seen once. The source material was CD8+ T cells from cultured PBMCs, sampled from culture after CMV antigen stimulation. This TCR came from a human donor in good health (CMV status not recorded). Some clones in this sample may be carry-over from other donors' samples.

CDR3 sequence reads: CSATLGGGGSYEQYF. The CDR3 region has the DNA TGCAGTGCTACCTTAGGCGGCGGGGGGTCCTACGAGCAGTACTTC. The chain carries TRBV20-1 and TRBJ2-7; 8 bases fit TRBD2. There are 15 residues in the CDR3. The V gene's germline CDR1 is DFQATT and CDR2 SNEGSKA (reference sequence). J lost 1 base, V lost 4 bases, and 9 bases had no gene match.